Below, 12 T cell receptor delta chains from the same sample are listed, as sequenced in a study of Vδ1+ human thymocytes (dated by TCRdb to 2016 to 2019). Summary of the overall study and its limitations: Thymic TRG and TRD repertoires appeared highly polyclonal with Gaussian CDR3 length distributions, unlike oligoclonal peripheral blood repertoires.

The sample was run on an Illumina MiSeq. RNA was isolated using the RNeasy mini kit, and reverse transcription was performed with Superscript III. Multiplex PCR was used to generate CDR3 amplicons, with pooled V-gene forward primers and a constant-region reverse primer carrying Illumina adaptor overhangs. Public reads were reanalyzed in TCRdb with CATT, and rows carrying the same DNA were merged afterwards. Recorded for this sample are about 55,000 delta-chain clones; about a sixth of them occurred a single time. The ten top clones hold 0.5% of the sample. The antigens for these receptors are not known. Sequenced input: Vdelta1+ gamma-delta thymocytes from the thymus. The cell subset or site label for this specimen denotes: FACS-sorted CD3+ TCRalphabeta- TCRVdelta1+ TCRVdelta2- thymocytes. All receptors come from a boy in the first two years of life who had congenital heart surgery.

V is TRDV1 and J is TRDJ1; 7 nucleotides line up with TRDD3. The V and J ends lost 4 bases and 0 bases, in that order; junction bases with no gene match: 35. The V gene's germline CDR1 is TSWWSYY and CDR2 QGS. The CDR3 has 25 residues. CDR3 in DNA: TGTGCTCTTGGGGTTTCCTCAAAAAGGGTGAGAAACCTGCTGGGGGTCGTCGAGTACACCGATAAACTCATCTTT. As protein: CALGVSSKRVRNLLGVVEYTDKLIF.

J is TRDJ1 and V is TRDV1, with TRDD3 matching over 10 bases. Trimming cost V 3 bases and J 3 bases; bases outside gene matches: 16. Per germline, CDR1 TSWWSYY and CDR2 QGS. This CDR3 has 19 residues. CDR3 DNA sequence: TGTGCTCTTGGGGAGTTTTCCTACTACACTGGGGGATTATCCGATAAACTCATCTTT. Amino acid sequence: CALGEFSYYTGGLSDKLIF.

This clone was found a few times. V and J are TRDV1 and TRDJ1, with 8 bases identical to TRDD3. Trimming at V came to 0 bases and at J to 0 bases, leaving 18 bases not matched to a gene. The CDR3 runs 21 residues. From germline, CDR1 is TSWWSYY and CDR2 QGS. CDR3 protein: CALGELTPLAWGIRYTDKLIF. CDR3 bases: TGTGCTCTTGGGGAACTTACCCCTCTGGCTTGGGGGATTCGTTACACCGATAAACTCATCTTT.

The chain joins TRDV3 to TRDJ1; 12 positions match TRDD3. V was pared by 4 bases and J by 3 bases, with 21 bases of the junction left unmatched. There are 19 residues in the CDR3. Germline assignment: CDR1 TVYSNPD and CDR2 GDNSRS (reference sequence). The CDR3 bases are TGTGCCTCTTCCCTTTTCCTGAAACTGGGGGATACCGAAGCCGATAAACTCATCTTT. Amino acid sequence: CASSLFLKLGDTEADKLIF.

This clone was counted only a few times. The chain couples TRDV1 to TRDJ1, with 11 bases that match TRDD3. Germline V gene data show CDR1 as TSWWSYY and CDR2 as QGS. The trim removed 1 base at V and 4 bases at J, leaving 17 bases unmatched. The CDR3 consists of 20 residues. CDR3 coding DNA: TGTGCTCTTGGGGAACCCTTCCGGATTTCCAATACTGGGGGATACGATAAACTCATCTTT. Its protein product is CALGEPFRISNTGGYDKLIF.

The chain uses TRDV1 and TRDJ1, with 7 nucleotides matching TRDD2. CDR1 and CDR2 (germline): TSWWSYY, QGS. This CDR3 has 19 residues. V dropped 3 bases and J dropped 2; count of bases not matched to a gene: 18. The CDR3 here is CALGDRFPTGTSQTDKLIF. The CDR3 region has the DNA TGTGCTCTTGGGGACCGTTTTCCTACCGGGACTAGCCAAACCGATAAACTCATCTTT.

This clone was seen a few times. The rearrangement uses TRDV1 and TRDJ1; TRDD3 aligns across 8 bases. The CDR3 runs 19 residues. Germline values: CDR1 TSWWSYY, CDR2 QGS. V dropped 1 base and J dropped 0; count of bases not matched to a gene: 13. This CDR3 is CALGEPQLLGAPYTDKLIF. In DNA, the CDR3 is TGTGCTCTTGGGGAACCCCAGTTACTGGGGGCCCCTTACACCGATAAACTCATCTTT.

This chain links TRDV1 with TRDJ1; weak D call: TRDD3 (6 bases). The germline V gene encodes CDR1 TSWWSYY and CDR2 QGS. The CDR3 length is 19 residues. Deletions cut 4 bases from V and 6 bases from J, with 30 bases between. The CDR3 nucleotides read TGTGCTCTTGGGGTCTCCCTTGGCTGGGGTACCTATGACGCGAATAAACTCATCTTT. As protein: CALGVSLGWGTYDANKLIF.

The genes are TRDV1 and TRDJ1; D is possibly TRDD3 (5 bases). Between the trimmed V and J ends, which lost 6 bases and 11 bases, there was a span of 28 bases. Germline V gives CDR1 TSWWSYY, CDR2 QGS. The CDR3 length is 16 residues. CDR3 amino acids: CALGFRRLDPGLGLIF. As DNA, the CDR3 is TGTGCTCTTGGTTTTCGGCGACTTGACCCCGGGCTGGGCCTCATCTTT.

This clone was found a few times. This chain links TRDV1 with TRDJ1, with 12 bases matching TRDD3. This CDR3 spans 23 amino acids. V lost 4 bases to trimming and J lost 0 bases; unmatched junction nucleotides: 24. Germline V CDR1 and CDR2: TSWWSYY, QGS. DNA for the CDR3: TGTGCTCTTGGGGGGGCCTTCTCCCCTAACTGGGGGATACTTGGGGCCTACACCGATAAACTCATCTTT. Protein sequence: CALGGAFSPNWGILGAYTDKLIF.

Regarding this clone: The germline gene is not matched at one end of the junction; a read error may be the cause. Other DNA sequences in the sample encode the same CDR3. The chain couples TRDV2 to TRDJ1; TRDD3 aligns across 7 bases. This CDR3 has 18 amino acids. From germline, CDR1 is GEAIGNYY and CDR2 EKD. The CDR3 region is CACDNELNYWGHTDKLIF. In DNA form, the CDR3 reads TGTGCCTGTGACAACGAGTTAAACTACTGGGGCCACACAGATAAACTCATCTTT.

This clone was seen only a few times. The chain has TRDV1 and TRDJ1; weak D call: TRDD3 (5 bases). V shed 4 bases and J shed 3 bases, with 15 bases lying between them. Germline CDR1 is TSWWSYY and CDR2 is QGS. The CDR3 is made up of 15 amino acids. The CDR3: CALGGLRGVPDKLIF. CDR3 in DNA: TGTGCTCTTGGGGGATTACGGGGGGTTCCCGATAAACTCATCTTT.